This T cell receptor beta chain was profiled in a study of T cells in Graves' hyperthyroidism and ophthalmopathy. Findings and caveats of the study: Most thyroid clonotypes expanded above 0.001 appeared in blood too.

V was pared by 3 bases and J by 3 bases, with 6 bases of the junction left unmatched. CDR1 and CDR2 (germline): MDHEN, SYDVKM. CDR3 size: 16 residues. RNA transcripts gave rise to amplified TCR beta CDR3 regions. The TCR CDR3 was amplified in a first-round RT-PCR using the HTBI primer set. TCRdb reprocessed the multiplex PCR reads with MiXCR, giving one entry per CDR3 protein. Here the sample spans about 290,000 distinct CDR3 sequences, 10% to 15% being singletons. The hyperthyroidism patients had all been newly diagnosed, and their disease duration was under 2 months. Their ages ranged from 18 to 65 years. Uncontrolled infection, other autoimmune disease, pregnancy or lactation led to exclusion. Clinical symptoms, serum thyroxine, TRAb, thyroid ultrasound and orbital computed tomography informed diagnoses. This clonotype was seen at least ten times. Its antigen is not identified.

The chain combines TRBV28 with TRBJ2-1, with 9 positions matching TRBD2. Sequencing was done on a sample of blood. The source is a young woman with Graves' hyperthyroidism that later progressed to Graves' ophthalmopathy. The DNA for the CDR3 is TGTGCCAGCAGTTTGCTAGCTAGCGGGAACTACAATGAGCAGTTCTTC. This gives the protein CASSLLASGNYNEQFF.